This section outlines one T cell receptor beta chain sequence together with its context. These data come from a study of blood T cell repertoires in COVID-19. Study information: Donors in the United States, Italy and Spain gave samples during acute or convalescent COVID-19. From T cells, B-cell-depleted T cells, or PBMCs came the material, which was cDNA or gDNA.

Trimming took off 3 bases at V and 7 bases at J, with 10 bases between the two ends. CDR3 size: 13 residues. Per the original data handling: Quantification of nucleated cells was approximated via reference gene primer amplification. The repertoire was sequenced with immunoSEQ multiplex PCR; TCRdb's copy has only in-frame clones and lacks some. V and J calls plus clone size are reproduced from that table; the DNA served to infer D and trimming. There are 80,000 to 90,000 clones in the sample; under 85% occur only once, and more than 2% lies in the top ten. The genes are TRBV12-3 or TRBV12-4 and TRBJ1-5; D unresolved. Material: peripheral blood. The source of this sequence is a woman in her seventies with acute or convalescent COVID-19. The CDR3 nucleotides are TGTGCCAGCAGTTTTCGAATAGAACAGCCCCAGCATTTT. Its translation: CASSFRIEQPQHF.